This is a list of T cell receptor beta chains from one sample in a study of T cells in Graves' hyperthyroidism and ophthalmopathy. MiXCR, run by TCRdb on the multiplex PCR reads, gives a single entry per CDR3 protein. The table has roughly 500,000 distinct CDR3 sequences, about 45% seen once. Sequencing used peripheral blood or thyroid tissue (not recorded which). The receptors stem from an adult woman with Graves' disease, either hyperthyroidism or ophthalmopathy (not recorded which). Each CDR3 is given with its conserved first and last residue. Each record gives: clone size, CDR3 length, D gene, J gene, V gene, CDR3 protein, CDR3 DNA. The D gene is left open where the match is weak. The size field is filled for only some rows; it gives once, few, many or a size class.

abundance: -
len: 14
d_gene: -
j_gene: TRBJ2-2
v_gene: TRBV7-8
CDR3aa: CASSFRGISGELFF
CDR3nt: TGTGCCAGCAGCTTCCGCGGGATTAGCGGGGAGCTGTTTTTT

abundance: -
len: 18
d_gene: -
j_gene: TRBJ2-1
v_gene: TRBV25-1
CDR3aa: CASSEKWGGLGLYNEQFF
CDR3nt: TGTGCCAGCAGTGAAAAGTGGGGCGGCCTGGGCCTTTACAATGAGCAGTTCTTC

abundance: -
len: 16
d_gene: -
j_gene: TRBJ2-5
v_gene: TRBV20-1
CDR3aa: CSAWSRELNSNQPQYF
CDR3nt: TGCAGTGCCTGGAGCCGCGAGCTTAATAGCAATCAGCCCCAGTACTTC

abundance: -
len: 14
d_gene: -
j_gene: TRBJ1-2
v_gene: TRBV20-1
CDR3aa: CSARDTGARDGYTF
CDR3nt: TGCAGTGCTAGAGATACGGGGGCCAGGGATGGCTACACCTTC

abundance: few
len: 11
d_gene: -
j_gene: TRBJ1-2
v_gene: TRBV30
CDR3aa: CAWSYSYGYTF
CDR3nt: TGTGCCTGGAGTTACAGCTATGGCTACACCTTC

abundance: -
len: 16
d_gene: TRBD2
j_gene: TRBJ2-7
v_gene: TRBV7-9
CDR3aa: CASSLTSGANTGEQYF
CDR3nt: TGTGCCAGCAGCTTAACTAGCGGCGCGAACACCGGGGAGCAGTACTTC

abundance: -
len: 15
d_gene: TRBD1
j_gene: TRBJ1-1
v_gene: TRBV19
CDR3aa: CATRRDRGWNTEAFF
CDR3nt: TGTGCCACAAGGCGGGACAGGGGTTGGAACACTGAAGCTTTCTTT

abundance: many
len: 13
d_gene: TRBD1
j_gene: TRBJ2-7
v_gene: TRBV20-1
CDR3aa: CSARKTGRWEQYF
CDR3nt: TGCAGTGCTAGAAAGACAGGGCGGTGGGAGCAGTACTTC

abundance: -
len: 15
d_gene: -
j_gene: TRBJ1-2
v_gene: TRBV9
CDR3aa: CASSTGGGRYYGYTF
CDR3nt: TGTGCCAGCAGCACCGGGGGGGGCAGATACTATGGCTACACCTTC

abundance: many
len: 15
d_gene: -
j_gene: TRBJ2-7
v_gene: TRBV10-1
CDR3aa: CASSEFRGRTDEQYF
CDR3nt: TGCGCCAGCAGTGAGTTTCGAGGGAGGACAGACGAGCAGTACTTC

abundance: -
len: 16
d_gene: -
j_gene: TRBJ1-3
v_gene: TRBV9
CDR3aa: CASSPEGRLSGNTIYF
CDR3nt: TGTGCCAGCAGCCCGGAGGGACGGCTCTCTGGAAACACCATATATTTT

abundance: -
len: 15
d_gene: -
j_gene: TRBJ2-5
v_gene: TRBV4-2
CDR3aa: CASSQEEWYQETQYF
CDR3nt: TGTGCCAGCAGCCAAGAGGAGTGGTACCAAGAGACCCAGTACTTC

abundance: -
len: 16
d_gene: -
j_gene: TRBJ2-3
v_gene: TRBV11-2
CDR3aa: CASSSLRGGFTDTQYF
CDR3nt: TGTGCCAGCAGCTCGCTCCGGGGCGGGTTCACAGATACGCAGTATTTT

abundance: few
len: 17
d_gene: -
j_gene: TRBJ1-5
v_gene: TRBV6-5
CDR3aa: CASSSRFEGASSRPQHF
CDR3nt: TGTGCCAGCAGTTCTAGGTTTGAGGGCGCGTCTAGTCGGCCCCAGCATTTT

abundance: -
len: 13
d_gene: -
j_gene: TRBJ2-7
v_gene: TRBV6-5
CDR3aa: CAISRDSPDEQYF
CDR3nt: TGTGCCATCAGTCGGGACTCACCCGACGAGCAGTACTTC

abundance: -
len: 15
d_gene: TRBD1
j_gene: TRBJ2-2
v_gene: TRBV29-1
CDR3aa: CSVELGQVWTGELFF
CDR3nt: TGCAGCGTTGAGTTGGGACAGGTCTGGACCGGGGAGCTGTTTTTT

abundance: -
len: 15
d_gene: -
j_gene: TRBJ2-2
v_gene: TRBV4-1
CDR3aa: CASSLRAGNTGELFF
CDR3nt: TGCGCCAGCAGCCTCCGGGCAGGGAACACCGGGGAGCTGTTTTTT

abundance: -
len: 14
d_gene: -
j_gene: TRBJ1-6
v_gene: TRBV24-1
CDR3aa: CATEGSQGSTPLHF
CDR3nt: TGTGCCACTGAAGGGTCGCAGGGTTCGACACCCCTCCACTTT

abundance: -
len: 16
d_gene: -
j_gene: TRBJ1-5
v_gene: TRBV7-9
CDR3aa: CASSSGTSARDQPQHF
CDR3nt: TGTGCCAGCAGCTCCGGGACCTCGGCTCGGGATCAGCCCCAGCATTTT

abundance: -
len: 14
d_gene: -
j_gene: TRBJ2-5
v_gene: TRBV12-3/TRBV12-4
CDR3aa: CASSSGGGIETQYF
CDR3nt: TGTGCCAGCAGTTCCGGCGGGGGCATAGAGACCCAGTACTTC

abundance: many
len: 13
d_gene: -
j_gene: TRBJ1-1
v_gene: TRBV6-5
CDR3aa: CASSISANTEAFF
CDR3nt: TGTGCCAGCAGTATATCGGCAAACACTGAAGCTTTCTTT

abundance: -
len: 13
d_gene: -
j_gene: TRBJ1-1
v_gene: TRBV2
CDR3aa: CASSGYPNTEAFF
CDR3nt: TGTGCCAGCAGTGGGTACCCTAACACTGAAGCTTTCTTT

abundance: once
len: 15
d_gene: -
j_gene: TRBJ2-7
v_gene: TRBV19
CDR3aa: CASAKQGLTAHEQYF
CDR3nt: TGTGCCAGCGCAAAACAGGGACTAACCGCCCACGAGCAGTACTTC

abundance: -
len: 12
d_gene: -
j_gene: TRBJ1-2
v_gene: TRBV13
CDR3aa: CASEDAGYGYTF
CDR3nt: TGTGCCAGCGAGGACGCCGGCTATGGCTACACCTTC

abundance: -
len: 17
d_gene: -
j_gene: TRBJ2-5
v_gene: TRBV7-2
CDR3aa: CASSLGRLSSVQETQYF
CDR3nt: TGTGCCAGCAGCTTAGGTCGCCTGAGTAGCGTCCAAGAGACCCAGTACTTC

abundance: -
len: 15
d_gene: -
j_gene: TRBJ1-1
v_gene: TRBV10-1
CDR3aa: CASSGIGSRYTEAFF
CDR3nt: TGCGCCAGCAGTGGAATCGGGTCCAGATACACTGAAGCTTTCTTT

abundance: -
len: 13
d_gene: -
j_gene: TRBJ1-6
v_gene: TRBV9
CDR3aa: CASSSARLSPLHF
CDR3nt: TGTGCCAGCAGCTCGGCCCGCCTCTCACCCCTCCACTTT

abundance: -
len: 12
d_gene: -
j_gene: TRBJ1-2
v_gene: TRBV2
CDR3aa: CASLGANYGYTF
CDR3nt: TGTGCTAGTTTGGGGGCTAACTATGGCTACACCTTC

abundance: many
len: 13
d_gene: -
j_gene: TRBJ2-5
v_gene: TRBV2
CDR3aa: CASSEWETETQYF
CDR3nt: TGTGCCAGCAGTGAATGGGAGACCGAGACCCAGTACTTC

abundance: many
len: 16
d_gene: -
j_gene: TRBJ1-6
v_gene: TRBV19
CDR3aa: CASSMGSQRANSPLHF
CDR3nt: TGTGCCAGTAGTATGGGCAGCCAGCGGGCTAATTCACCCCTCCACTTT

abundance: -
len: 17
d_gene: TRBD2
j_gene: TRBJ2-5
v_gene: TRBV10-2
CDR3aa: CASSRGLAGGPPETQYF
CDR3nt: TGTGCCAGCAGCCGCGGACTAGCGGGAGGGCCACCAGAGACCCAGTACTTC

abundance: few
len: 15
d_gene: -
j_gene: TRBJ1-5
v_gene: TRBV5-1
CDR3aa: CASSLGGISNQPQHF
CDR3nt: TGCGCCAGCAGCTTGGGTGGGATCAGCAATCAGCCCCAGCATTTT

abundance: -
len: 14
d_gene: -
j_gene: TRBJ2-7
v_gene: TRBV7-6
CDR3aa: CASSLGQLTYEQYF
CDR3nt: TGTGCCAGCAGCTTAGGGCAGTTAACCTACGAGCAGTACTTC

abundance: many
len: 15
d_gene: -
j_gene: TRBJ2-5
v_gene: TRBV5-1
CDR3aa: CASSSVGRREETQYF
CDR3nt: TGCGCCAGCAGCTCCGTGGGCAGGCGGGAAGAGACCCAGTACTTC

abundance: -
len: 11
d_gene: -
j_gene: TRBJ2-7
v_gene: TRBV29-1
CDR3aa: CSFEWGYEQYF
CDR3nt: TGCAGCTTTGAATGGGGCTACGAGCAGTACTTC

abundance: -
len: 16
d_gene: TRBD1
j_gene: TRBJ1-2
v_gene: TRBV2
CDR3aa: CASSGDRGVLDYGYTF
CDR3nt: TGTGCCAGCAGTGGAGACAGGGGGGTTTTGGACTATGGCTACACCTTC

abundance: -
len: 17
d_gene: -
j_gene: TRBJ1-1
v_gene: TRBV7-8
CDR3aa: CASSLIGAYRGNTEAFF
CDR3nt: TGTGCCAGCAGCTTAATCGGCGCGTACCGAGGGAACACTGAAGCTTTCTTT

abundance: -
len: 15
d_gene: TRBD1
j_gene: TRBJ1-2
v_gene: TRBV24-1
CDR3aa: CATSAPGQANYGYTF
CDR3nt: TGTGCCACCAGTGCCCCCGGACAGGCTAACTATGGCTACACCTTC

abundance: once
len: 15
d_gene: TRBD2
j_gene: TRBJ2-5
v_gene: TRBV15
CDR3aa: CASLAGVVGGETQYF
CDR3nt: TGTGCCTCGCTAGCGGGAGTGGTTGGAGGAGAGACCCAGTACTTC

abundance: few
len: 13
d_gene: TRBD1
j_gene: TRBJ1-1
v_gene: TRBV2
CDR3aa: CASRDRENTEAFF
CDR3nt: TGTGCCAGCAGGGACAGGGAGAACACTGAAGCTTTCTTT

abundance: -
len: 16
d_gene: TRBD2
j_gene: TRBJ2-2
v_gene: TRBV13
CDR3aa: CASSPGTSGSVGELFF
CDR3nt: TGTGCCAGCAGCCCTGGGACTAGCGGGAGCGTCGGGGAGCTGTTTTTT

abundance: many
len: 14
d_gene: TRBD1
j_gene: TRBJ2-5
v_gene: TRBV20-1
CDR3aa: CSAPGRGRRETQYF
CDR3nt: TGCAGCGCCCCGGGAAGGGGGCGCCGGGAGACCCAGTACTTC

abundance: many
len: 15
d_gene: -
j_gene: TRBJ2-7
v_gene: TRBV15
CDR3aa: CATSREGAPATEQYF
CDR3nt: TGTGCCACCAGCAGAGAAGGAGCTCCCGCAACCGAGCAGTACTTC

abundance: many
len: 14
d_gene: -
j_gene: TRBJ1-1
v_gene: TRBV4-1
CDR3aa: CASTLWVLNTEAFF
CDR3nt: TGCGCCAGCACCCTTTGGGTCCTGAACACTGAAGCTTTCTTT

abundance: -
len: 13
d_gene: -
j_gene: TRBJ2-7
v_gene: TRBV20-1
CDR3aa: CSARTGRESGEYF
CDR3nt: TGCAGTGCTAGAACAGGGCGGGAGTCCGGGGAGTACTTC

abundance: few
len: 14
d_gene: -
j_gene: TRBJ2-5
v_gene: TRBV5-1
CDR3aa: CASTETGSEETQYF
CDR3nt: TGCGCCAGCACCGAGACCGGGTCCGAAGAGACCCAGTACTTC

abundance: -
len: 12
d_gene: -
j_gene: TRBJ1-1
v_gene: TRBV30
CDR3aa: CAWSRENTEAFF
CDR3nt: TGTGCCTGGAGTAGGGAGAACACTGAAGCTTTCTTT

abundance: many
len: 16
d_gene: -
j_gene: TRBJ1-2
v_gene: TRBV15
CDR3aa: CATSSSTDSVVHGYTF
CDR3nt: TGTGCCACCAGCAGTTCAACTGACTCGGTGGTCCATGGCTACACCTTC

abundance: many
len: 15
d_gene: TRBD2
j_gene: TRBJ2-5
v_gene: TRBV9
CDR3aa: CASSVELAPQETQYF
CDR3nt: TGTGCCAGCAGCGTAGAACTAGCGCCACAAGAGACCCAGTACTTC

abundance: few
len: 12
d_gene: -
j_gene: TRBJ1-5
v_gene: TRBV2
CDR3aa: CASSAWDQPQHF
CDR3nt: TGTGCCAGCAGTGCCTGGGACCAGCCCCAGCATTTT

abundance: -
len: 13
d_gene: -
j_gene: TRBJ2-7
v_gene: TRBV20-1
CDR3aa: CSARESYSYEQYF
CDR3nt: TGCAGTGCTAGGGAGAGCTACTCCTACGAGCAGTACTTC

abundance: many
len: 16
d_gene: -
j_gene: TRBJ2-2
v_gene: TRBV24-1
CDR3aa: CATSDPGGTNTGELFF
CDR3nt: TGTGCCACCAGTGACCCAGGAGGGACGAACACCGGGGAGCTGTTTTTT

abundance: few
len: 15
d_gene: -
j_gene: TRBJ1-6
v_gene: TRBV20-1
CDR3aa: CSAGGVGLVGSPLHF
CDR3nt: TGCAGTGCCGGGGGGGTAGGGTTGGTCGGATCACCCCTCCACTTT

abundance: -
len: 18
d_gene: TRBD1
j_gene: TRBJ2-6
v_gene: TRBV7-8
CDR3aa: CASSPGQGAPSGANVLTF
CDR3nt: TGTGCCAGCAGCCCCGGACAGGGGGCTCCCTCTGGGGCCAACGTCCTGACTTTC